This T cell receptor beta chain was found in a study of blood T cell repertoires in COVID-19. The CDR3 spans 14 residues. V gave up 0 bases and J gave up 5 bases; unmatched junction bases: 2. CDR1 and CDR2 (germline): SGHRS, YFSETQ. Data came from immunoSEQ multiplex PCR; TCRdb stores just in-frame clones and leaves some out. Of some 40,000 clones listed, roughly 80% were seen once; the top ten hold roughly 14%. What was sequenced was peripheral blood. This chain links TRBV5-1 with TRBJ2-1; TRBD1 matches 7 bases. The origin of this receptor is a man aged 50 or older with active or convalescent COVID-19. CDR3 in DNA: TGCGCCAGCAGCTTGGTACAGGGGAACAATGAGCAGTTCTTC. Its protein product is CASSLVQGNNEQFF.